These T cell receptor beta chains were read from a single sample in a study of graft-versus-host responses after intestinal transplantation. TCRdb's table, derived via immunoSEQ multiplex PCR, lists solely in-frame clones and lacks some. The table records tens of thousands of clones, 91% of them present only once. The antigens of these receptors remain unknown. The source was unstimulated CD8+ T cells sorted from spleen or lymph node cells, collected before transplant. These receptor sequences come from a human donor who was the organ donor for an intestinal transplant. Each CDR3 is given with its conserved first and last residue. Each record gives: J gene, D gene, V gene, CDR3 DNA, CDR3 protein. D genes are given only for firm matches.

j_gene: TRBJ2-2
d_gene: TRBD2
v_gene: TRBV6-6
CDR3nt: TGTGCCAGCAGTCAAGGACTAGCGGGAGAGTTCCGGGAGCTGTTTTTT
CDR3aa: CASSQGLAGEFRELFF

j_gene: TRBJ2-7
d_gene: .
v_gene: TRBV6-5
CDR3nt: TGTGCCAGCAGTTACTCGCCCGAGTACGAGCAGTACTTC
CDR3aa: CASSYSPEYEQYF

j_gene: TRBJ2-7
d_gene: .
v_gene: TRBV11-2
CDR3nt: TGTGCCAGCAGCTTAGTACGAGGGGCTGGAGGCGAGCAGTACTTC
CDR3aa: CASSLVRGAGGEQYF

j_gene: TRBJ2-7
d_gene: .
v_gene: TRBV10-2
CDR3nt: TGCGCCAGCAGTTCCGGGACGGAATACGAGCAGTACTTC
CDR3aa: CASSSGTEYEQYF

j_gene: TRBJ2-5
d_gene: TRBD1
v_gene: TRBV11-2
CDR3nt: TGTGCCAGCAGCTTCCCCAGGTGGACAGGAAAAGAGACCCAGTACTTC
CDR3aa: CASSFPRWTGKETQYF

j_gene: TRBJ2-2
d_gene: .
v_gene: TRBV13
CDR3nt: TGTGCCAGCAGCTTATGGGGGAACACCGGGGAGCTGTTTTTT
CDR3aa: CASSLWGNTGELFF

j_gene: TRBJ2-1
d_gene: TRBD1
v_gene: TRBV9
CDR3nt: TGTGCCAGCAGCGTATCCGGGACAGGGGGTTACAATGAGCAGTTCTTC
CDR3aa: CASSVSGTGGYNEQFF

j_gene: TRBJ2-3
d_gene: .
v_gene: TRBV6-4
CDR3nt: TGTGCCAGCAGTGAAGCTAGCGGCACAGATACGCAGTATTTT
CDR3aa: CASSEASGTDTQYF

j_gene: TRBJ1-1
d_gene: TRBD1
v_gene: TRBV27
CDR3nt: TGTGCCAGCAGCGTAGACAGGGGGCACTTGAACACTGAAGCTTTCTTT
CDR3aa: CASSVDRGHLNTEAFF

j_gene: TRBJ1-5
d_gene: .
v_gene: TRBV6-4
CDR3nt: TGTGCCAGCAGACAACCCCCGCTATTAATCCCGCATCAGCCCCAGCATTTT
CDR3aa: CASRQPPLLIPHQPQHF

j_gene: TRBJ2-7
d_gene: .
v_gene: TRBV5-4
CDR3nt: TGTGCCAGCAGCTTGGACCTTAGTCGGTACGAGCAGTACTTC
CDR3aa: CASSLDLSRYEQYF

j_gene: TRBJ1-2
d_gene: .
v_gene: TRBV27
CDR3nt: TGTGCCAGCAGTGCTGGGGAGGGGGGGAAGAATGGCTACACCTTC
CDR3aa: CASSAGEGGKNGYTF

j_gene: TRBJ2-7
d_gene: .
v_gene: TRBV6-4
CDR3nt: TGTGCCAGCAGGGCCCGGGACTCACCCTCTCATAAGTACTTC
CDR3aa: CASRARDSPSHKYF